One and the same sample provided the 28 T cell receptor beta chains below, sequenced in a study of blood T cell repertoires in COVID-19 (TCRdb year 2020). The library was prepared using the immunoSEQ multiplex PCR assay. In its TCRdb copy, this immuneACCESS table keeps in-frame sequences only and misses some clones. Where compared with another copy, unresolved V genes explain less than half of these, and the others have no known cause. The sample yields some 60,000 clones; about 86% were counted once. The ten largest clones capture more than 4.5% of the sample. Material: peripheral blood. All receptors derive from a man in his 60s with acute or convalescent COVID-19.

The chain is built from TRBV12-3 or TRBV12-4 and TRBJ1-5; possibly TRBD1 for D (6 bases). Trimming took 6 bases from V and 7 from J, leaving 13 bases between them. The CDR3 is made up of 13 amino acids. This CDR3 reads CASSTKGGQPQHF. In DNA, the CDR3 is TGTGCCAGCAGCACCAAAGGGGGACAGCCCCAGCATTTT.

CDR3 sequence: CAITTGDVGLASYEQYF. The CDR3 coding sequence is TGTGCCATCACTACAGGGGATGTGGGACTAGCGAGCTACGAGCAGTACTTC. The chain joins TRBV10-3 to TRBJ2-7; 10 bases fit TRBD2. V dropped 7 bases and J dropped 3; count of bases not matched to a gene: 15. The CDR3 runs to 17 residues. Germline lookup yields CDR1 ENHRY and CDR2 SYGVKD.

The rearrangement joins TRBV19 to TRBJ1-5, with 9 bases aligning to TRBD1. The V gene's germline CDR1 is LNHDA and CDR2 SQIVND (reference sequence). This CDR3 comprises 19 residues. Germline trimming cut 5 bases from V and 6 bases from J; bases unmatched to any gene: 20. CDR3 region: CASSSRNSPGQGSRQPQHF. As DNA, the CDR3 is TGTGCCAGTAGTTCGCGCAACTCACCGGGACAGGGATCCCGTCAGCCCCAGCATTTT.

The chain carries TRBV2 and TRBJ1-2; no clear D. Per germline, CDR1 SNHLY and CDR2 FYNNEI. The V gene lost 6 bases and the J gene lost 4 bases, with 12 bases spanning the gap. This CDR3 is 13 amino acids long. Here the CDR3 DNA reads TGTGCCAGCAGAGAACCGGGAGTCTATGGCTACACCTTC. Translated: CASREPGVYGYTF.

V gene TRBV5-4 combines with J gene TRBJ2-7; possibly TRBD1 for D (8 bases). CDR1 and CDR2 from the germline V gene are SGHNT and YYREEE (reference sequence). V lost 4 bases and J lost 4, with 18 bases in between. The CDR3 spans 15 residues. The CDR3 sequence: CASSPGGGQGYEQYF. CDR3 nucleotides: TGTGCCAGCAGCCCGGGGGGTGGACAGGGTTACGAGCAGTACTTC.

This chain uses TRBV30 with TRBJ1-3; D gene uncertain. The CDR3 runs to 14 residues. The V gene lost 2 bases and the J gene lost 4 bases, with 12 bases spanning the gap. Germline CDR1 and CDR2: GTSNPN and SVGIG (reference sequence). CDR3 in DNA: TGTGCCTGGAGTCGCCTTACTATGGGAAACACCATATATTTT. This codes for CAWSRLTMGNTIYF.

This clone appeared a single time. The chain's CDR3 is CASSPRAGLGNTIYF. The CDR3 DNA reads as TGTGCCAGCTCACCAAGGGCAGGGTTGGGAAACACCATATATTTT. The chain has TRBV18 and TRBJ1-3; D possibly corresponds to TRBD1 (5 bases). The V and J ends lost 2 bases and 4 bases respectively, with 12 bases between them. In germline, CDR1 is KGHSH, CDR2 LQKENI. The CDR3 is 15 residues long.

This sequence joins TRBV15 and TRBJ2-5; TRBD2 agrees at 13 bases. CDR1 LNHNV and CDR2 YYDKDF come from the germline V gene (reference sequence). This CDR3 has 18 residues. J was trimmed by 5 bases and V by 1 base; bases with no gene match: 10. DNA of the CDR3: TGTGCCACCAGCAGAGCGACGGGACTAGCGGGAATAGGGGAGACCCAGTACTTC. Translation gives CATSRATGLAGIGETQYF.

The chain uses TRBV2 and TRBJ2-7, with 8 bases fitting TRBD1. This CDR3 has 14 amino acids. Losses at the gene ends were 6 bases for V and 4 bases for J; bases not matched to a gene: 8. Germline V lookup: CDR1 SNHLY, CDR2 FYNNEI. CDR3 bases: TGTGCCAGCAGCGATCAGGGGGCGGGTTACGAGCAGTACTTC. Translation: CASSDQGAGYEQYF.

This sequence joins TRBV6-6 and TRBJ1-1, with 9 bases identical to TRBD1. Germline values: CDR1 MNHNY, CDR2 SVGAGI (reference sequence). This CDR3 is built from 13 residues. V gave up 6 bases and J gave up 10 bases; unmatched junction bases: 9. DNA for the CDR3: TGTGCCAGCAGAAAGGGACAGGGATCTGTAGCTTTCTTT. It yields the protein CASRKGQGSVAFF.

The chain couples TRBV7-2 to TRBJ2-7, with TRBD2 as a possible D gene (5 bases). Deletions cut 5 bases from V and 3 bases from J, with 17 bases between. Per germline, CDR1 SGHTA and CDR2 FQGNSA. The CDR3 extends over 15 amino acids. The CDR3 DNA follows: TGTGCCAGCAGCCCCTCGGTGGGTCGGGGCTACGAGCAGTACTTC. It encodes CASSPSVGRGYEQYF.

This clone was found once. V and J are TRBV28 and TRBJ1-3, with D possibly matching TRBD1 (5 bases). This CDR3 region has 16 residues. The germline V gene has CDR1 MDHEN and CDR2 SYDVKM. With 6 bases removed from V and 0 bases from J, the gap between germline ends came to 15 bases. The DNA of the CDR3 is TGTGCCAGCAGCCTCGGACACCAGAGCTCTGGAAACACCATATATTTT. Translating gives CASSLGHQSSGNTIYF. Variable domain in full (rest from reference TRBV28 and TRBJ1-3): DVKVTQSSRYLVKRTGEKVFLECVQDMDHENMFWYRQDPGLGLRLIYFSYDVKMKEKGDIPEGYSVSREKKERFSLILESASTNQTSMYLCASSLGHQSSGNTIYFGEGSWLTVV.

J is TRBJ2-5 and V is TRBV5-1, with D possibly being TRBD2 (7 bases). V lost 6 bases and J 2 bases, leaving 17 bases between the germline ends. The germline V gene encodes CDR1 SGHRS and CDR2 YFSETQ. The CDR3 covers 15 residues. The CDR3 region has the DNA TGCGCCAGCACCAGGGGAGGGGAGGGTCAAGAGACCCAGTACTTC. Amino acids: CASTRGGEGQETQYF.

The chain joins TRBV15 to TRBJ1-6; maybe TRBD1 (5 bases). Trimming took 2 bases from V and 7 from J, leaving 18 bases between them. This CDR3 spans 17 amino acids. Looked up from germline, CDR1 is LNHNV and CDR2 is YYDKDF (reference sequence). CDR3 bases: TGTGCCACCAGCAGATCCCAAACCGGGGGTTTCAATTCACCCCTCCACTTT. Its translation is CATSRSQTGGFNSPLHF.

The chain employs TRBV5-4 and TRBJ2-1; 8 bases are a match to TRBD2. The V gene's germline CDR1 is SGHNT and CDR2 YYREEE (reference sequence). Trimming took 2 bases from V and 10 from J; bases not matched to a gene: 11. CDR3 length: 15 residues. The CDR3 nucleotides are TGTGCCAGCAGCTTCGCGGGAGGCCCGCCAGGGGAGCAGTTCTTC. Its translation: CASSFAGGPPGEQFF.

The V call is TRBV2, the J call TRBJ1-2; D perhaps matches TRBD1 (5 bases). This CDR3 is 14 amino acids long. The germline CDR1 and CDR2 sequences are SNHLY and FYNNEI. Between the trimmed V and J ends, which lost 7 bases and 2 bases, there was a span of 14 bases. DNA of the CDR3: TGTGCCAGCATTCCCGGGGGGGGGAACTATGGCTACACCTTC. Amino acids: CASIPGGGNYGYTF. Filled out from reference TRBV2 and TRBJ1-2, the complete variable domain reads EPEVTQTPSHQVTQMGQEVILRCVPISNHLYFYWYRQILGQKVEFLVSFYNNEISEKSEIFDDQFSVERPDGSNFTLKIRSTKLEDSAMYFCASIPGGGNYGYTFGSGTRLTVV.

This chain uses TRBV9 with TRBJ2-2; no firm D call. Trimming removed 0 bases at V and 3 bases at J, with 15 bases between. Per germline, CDR1 SGDLS and CDR2 YYNGEE. The CDR3 has 17 residues. In DNA form, the CDR3 reads TGTGCCAGCAGCGTAGCTACGGTTCCCGGTTACACCGGGGAGCTGTTTTTT. It yields the protein CASSVATVPGYTGELFF.

The rearrangement links TRBV18 to TRBJ1-1; D not certain. From germline, CDR1 is KGHSH and CDR2 LQKENI. The CDR3 loop spans 13 amino acids. The V gene lost 3 bases and the J gene lost 7 bases, with 12 bases spanning the gap. CDR3 in DNA: TGTGCCAGCTCACCGGGAGGGTTGAGTGAAGCTTTCTTT. This encodes CASSPGGLSEAFF.

This chain links TRBV7-8 with TRBJ2-1; 8 bases align to TRBD2. CDR3 length equals 14 residues. The trim removed 7 bases at V and 9 bases at J, leaving 11 bases unmatched. Per germline, CDR1 SGHVS and CDR2 FQNEAQ. The CDR3 region is CASTKTSASSEQFF. In DNA, the CDR3 is TGTGCCAGCACCAAGACTAGCGCGTCCAGTGAGCAGTTCTTC.

This chain links TRBV7-9 with TRBJ1-2, with D maybe TRBD1 (5 bases). The V gene lost 1 base and the J gene lost 4 bases, with 10 bases spanning the gap. The germline V gene encodes CDR1 SEHNR and CDR2 FQNEAQ (reference sequence). The CDR3 spans 14 residues. The CDR3 is CASSLEQAPYGYTF. Here the CDR3 DNA reads TGTGCCAGCAGCTTAGAACAGGCTCCCTATGGCTACACCTTC.

This clone was found once. The chain employs TRBV19 and TRBJ1-1; D gene ambiguous. Trimming removed 4 bases from V and 4 bases from J, with 7 bases in between. Germline V gene lookup returns CDR1 LNHDA and CDR2 SQIVND (reference sequence). The CDR3 extends over 12 amino acids. In DNA form, the CDR3 reads TGTGCCAGTAGTAACCAGGCCACTGAAGCTTTCTTT. It encodes CASSNQATEAFF.

The chain carries TRBV28 and TRBJ2-1; 8 nucleotides line up with TRBD2. The trim removed 3 bases at V and 9 bases at J, leaving 10 bases unmatched. Germline V lookup: CDR1 MDHEN, CDR2 SYDVKM. There are 15 residues in the CDR3. The CDR3 loop reads CASSFFGSGNAEQFF. The CDR3 coding sequence is TGTGCCAGCAGTTTTTTCGGTAGCGGGAATGCTGAGCAGTTCTTC.

J is TRBJ2-7 and V is TRBV29-1; TRBD1 agrees at 7 bases. Trimming removed 6 bases from V and 2 bases from J; junction bases left unmatched: 13. The CDR3 runs to 15 residues. Germline V gene data show CDR1 as SQVTM and CDR2 as ANQGSEA. CDR3 in DNA: TGCAGCGTACCCCGGACAGGTTTCTACCCCTACGAGCAGTACTTC. Translated: CSVPRTGFYPYEQYF.

The gene calls are TRBV7-2 and TRBJ2-5, with D maybe TRBD2 (6 bases). V was trimmed by 1 base and J by 5 bases, leaving 11 bases between them. Germline CDR1 SGHTA, CDR2 FQGNSA. CDR3 length: 14 residues. In nucleotides, the CDR3 is TGTGCCAGCAGCTTAGGGAGGGGTGGCGAGACCCAGTACTTC. This codes for CASSLGRGGETQYF. The full variable domain, in which reference TRBV7-2 and TRBJ2-5 provide the parts outside the CDR3, is GAGVSQSPSNKVTEKGKDVELRCDPISGHTALYWYRQSLGQGLEFLIYFQGNSAPDKSGLPSDRFSAERTGGSVSTLTIQRTQQEDSAVYLCASSLGRGGETQYFGPGTRLLVL.

The rearrangement links TRBV28 to TRBJ1-2; TRBD1 matches 7 bases. V shed 6 bases, J shed 4 bases, and the junction held 11 bases outside the gene matches. This CDR3 has 15 amino acids. Germline lookup yields CDR1 MDHEN and CDR2 SYDVKM. The CDR3 DNA reads TGTGCCAGCAGCCCGAATCTCGGGACAGCCTATGGCTACACCTTC. Translation: CASSPNLGTAYGYTF.

The V gene is TRBV25-1, the J gene TRBJ1-1; the match to TRBD1 covers 8 bases. J gave up 3 bases and V 3 bases, and 0 bases lay outside the gene matches. Germline CDR1 MGHDK, CDR2 SYGVNS. This CDR3 region has 13 residues. CDR3 DNA: TGTGCCAGCAGTGACAGGGGGCACACTGAAGCTTTCTTT. Amino acid sequence: CASSDRGHTEAFF.

The chain uses TRBV27 and TRBJ1-2; 10 nucleotides line up with TRBD1. The CDR3 loop spans 14 amino acids. Germline loops: CDR1 MNHEY, CDR2 SMNVEV (reference sequence). J lost 4 bases, V lost 4 bases, and 3 bases had no gene match. The CDR3 is CASSSRDRGYGYTF. The DNA of the CDR3 is TGTGCCAGCAGTTCCCGGGACAGGGGCTATGGCTACACCTTC.

The chain links TRBV5-1 to TRBJ1-1; 8 bases agree with TRBD1. From germline, CDR1 is SGHRS and CDR2 YFSETQ. V lost 0 bases, J lost 1 base, and 2 bases stayed unmatched. This CDR3 region has 15 residues. The CDR3 DNA reads TGCGCCAGCAGCTTGGCAGGGGGCAGGAACACTGAAGCTTTCTTT. Translation: CASSLAGGRNTEAFF.